Sequencing of this TCR beta chain was carried out in a study of a mutant IDH1 vaccine in newly diagnosed glioma. Overall study context: Patients came in for eight vaccinations, in weeks 1, 3, 5, 7, 11, 15, 19 and 23. Earlier therapy was either radiotherapy, temozolomide, or both, and most got both.

For this clone: Its matching antigen is unknown.

As for time point: week 5, during vaccination. One vaccine dose held 300 ug of mutant IDH1 20-mer peptide and came with topical imiquimod. Every donor had a new WHO grade 3 or 4 astrocytoma that was IDH1-mutant, with loss of nuclear ATRX. V was shortened by 0 bases and J by 0 bases, with 9 bases between the two germline ends. The CDR3 covers 16 residues. Germline CDR1 is MNHNS and CDR2 is SASEGT. Here immunoSEQ multiplex PCR was the method, and the copy in TCRdb shows in-frame clones only, minus some. The sample records fewer than 40,000 clones, about 84% being singletons. Study-wide findings and caveats: Seemingly, top peripheral T cell clonotype changes bore no relation to pseudoprogression.

This TCR derives from a man aged 40-50 years with glioma. Sequencing used PBMCs, obtained from a glioma patient whose treatment included an IDH1 peptide vaccine. The V call is TRBV6-1, the J call TRBJ2-1; D might be TRBD2 (5 bases). CDR3 sequence: CASSEALRGSYNEQFF. The CDR3, as DNA: TGTGCCAGCAGTGAAGCGCTTCGGGGCTCCTACAATGAGCAGTTCTTC.